The rows below give T cell receptor beta chains drawn from one sample of a study of monozygotic twins with inflammatory bowel disease. TCRdb re-called the 5' RACE reads, yielding one record per CDR3 amino acid sequence without DNA. Its clone listing holds about 330,000 distinct CDR3 sequences. What was sequenced was blood. These TCRs come from a human donor with ulcerative colitis or Crohn's disease, or a healthy co-twin of an affected twin (not recorded which). Both conserved end residues are part of each CDR3.

>TRBV12-3/TRBV12-4|12|TRBJ2-1
CASSFRHNEQFF
>TRBV10-3|12|TRBJ1-2
CATGQGAGGYTF
>TRBV6-5|15|TRBJ2-7
CASSYSSGGSYEQYF
>TRBV5-1|14|TRBJ2-2
CASSNTGDTGELFF
>TRBV5-1|14|TRBJ2-7
CASSPTGPSYEQYF
>TRBV29-1|12|TRBJ1-1
CSVDLGNTEAFF
>TRBV20-1|15|TRBJ1-3
CSATFPGGSGNTIYF
>TRBV5-1|16|TRBJ2-5
CASSLGIGRAGETQYF
>TRBV5-1|14|TRBJ2-5
CASSSERESGTQYF
>TRBV7-2|12|TRBJ2-1
CASSLYDNEQFF